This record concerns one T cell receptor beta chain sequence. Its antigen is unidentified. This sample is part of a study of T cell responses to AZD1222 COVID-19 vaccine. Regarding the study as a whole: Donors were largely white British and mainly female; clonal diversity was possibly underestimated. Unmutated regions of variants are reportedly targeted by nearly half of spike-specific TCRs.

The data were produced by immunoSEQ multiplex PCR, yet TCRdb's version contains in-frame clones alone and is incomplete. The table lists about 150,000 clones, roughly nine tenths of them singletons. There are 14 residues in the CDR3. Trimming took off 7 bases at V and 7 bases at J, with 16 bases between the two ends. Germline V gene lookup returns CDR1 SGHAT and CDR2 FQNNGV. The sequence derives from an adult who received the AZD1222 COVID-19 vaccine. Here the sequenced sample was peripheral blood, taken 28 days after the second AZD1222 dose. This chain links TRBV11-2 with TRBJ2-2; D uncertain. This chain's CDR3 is CASNQQFPLGELFF. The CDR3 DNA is TGTGCCAGCAACCAACAGTTCCCCCTCGGGGAGCTGTTTTTT.